The entry below describes one TCR beta chain. The antigen is unknown. The J segment lost 6 bases and the V segment lost 7 bases, leaving 10 bases of the junction unmatched. The CDR3 totals 15 residues. CDR1 SGHTA and CDR2 FQGNSA come from the germline V gene. Time point described: week 47, end of study. Topical imiquimod was applied with each vaccine dose, which held 300 ug of mutant IDH1 20-mer peptide. Those who donated had recent WHO grade 3 or 4 IDH1-mutant, ATRX-lost astrocytomas. These data are taken from a study of a mutant IDH1 vaccine in newly diagnosed glioma. Background on the study: Vaccinations were initiated 4-6 weeks following radiotherapy alone, or were given together with temozolomide cycles. Former treatment meant radiotherapy, temozolomide, or both; the majority had gotten both. Overall study results and limits: Seemingly, pseudoprogression had no relation to changes in the top peripheral T cell clonotypes.

Libraries were prepared by immunoSEQ multiplex PCR; TCRdb keeps only in-frame clonotypes and omits some of them. The data show some 12,000 clones, around 85% seen once. The chain has TRBV7-2 and TRBJ2-2; 8 positions match TRBD1. This clonotype was obtained from a man aged 25-45 years with glioma. The sequencing here drew on PBMCs, taken from a glioma patient whose treatment included an IDH1 peptide vaccine. CDR3 residues: CASNFGDRRSGELFF. CDR3 coding DNA: TGTGCCAGCAACTTCGGGGACAGGCGCTCCGGGGAGCTGTTTTTT.